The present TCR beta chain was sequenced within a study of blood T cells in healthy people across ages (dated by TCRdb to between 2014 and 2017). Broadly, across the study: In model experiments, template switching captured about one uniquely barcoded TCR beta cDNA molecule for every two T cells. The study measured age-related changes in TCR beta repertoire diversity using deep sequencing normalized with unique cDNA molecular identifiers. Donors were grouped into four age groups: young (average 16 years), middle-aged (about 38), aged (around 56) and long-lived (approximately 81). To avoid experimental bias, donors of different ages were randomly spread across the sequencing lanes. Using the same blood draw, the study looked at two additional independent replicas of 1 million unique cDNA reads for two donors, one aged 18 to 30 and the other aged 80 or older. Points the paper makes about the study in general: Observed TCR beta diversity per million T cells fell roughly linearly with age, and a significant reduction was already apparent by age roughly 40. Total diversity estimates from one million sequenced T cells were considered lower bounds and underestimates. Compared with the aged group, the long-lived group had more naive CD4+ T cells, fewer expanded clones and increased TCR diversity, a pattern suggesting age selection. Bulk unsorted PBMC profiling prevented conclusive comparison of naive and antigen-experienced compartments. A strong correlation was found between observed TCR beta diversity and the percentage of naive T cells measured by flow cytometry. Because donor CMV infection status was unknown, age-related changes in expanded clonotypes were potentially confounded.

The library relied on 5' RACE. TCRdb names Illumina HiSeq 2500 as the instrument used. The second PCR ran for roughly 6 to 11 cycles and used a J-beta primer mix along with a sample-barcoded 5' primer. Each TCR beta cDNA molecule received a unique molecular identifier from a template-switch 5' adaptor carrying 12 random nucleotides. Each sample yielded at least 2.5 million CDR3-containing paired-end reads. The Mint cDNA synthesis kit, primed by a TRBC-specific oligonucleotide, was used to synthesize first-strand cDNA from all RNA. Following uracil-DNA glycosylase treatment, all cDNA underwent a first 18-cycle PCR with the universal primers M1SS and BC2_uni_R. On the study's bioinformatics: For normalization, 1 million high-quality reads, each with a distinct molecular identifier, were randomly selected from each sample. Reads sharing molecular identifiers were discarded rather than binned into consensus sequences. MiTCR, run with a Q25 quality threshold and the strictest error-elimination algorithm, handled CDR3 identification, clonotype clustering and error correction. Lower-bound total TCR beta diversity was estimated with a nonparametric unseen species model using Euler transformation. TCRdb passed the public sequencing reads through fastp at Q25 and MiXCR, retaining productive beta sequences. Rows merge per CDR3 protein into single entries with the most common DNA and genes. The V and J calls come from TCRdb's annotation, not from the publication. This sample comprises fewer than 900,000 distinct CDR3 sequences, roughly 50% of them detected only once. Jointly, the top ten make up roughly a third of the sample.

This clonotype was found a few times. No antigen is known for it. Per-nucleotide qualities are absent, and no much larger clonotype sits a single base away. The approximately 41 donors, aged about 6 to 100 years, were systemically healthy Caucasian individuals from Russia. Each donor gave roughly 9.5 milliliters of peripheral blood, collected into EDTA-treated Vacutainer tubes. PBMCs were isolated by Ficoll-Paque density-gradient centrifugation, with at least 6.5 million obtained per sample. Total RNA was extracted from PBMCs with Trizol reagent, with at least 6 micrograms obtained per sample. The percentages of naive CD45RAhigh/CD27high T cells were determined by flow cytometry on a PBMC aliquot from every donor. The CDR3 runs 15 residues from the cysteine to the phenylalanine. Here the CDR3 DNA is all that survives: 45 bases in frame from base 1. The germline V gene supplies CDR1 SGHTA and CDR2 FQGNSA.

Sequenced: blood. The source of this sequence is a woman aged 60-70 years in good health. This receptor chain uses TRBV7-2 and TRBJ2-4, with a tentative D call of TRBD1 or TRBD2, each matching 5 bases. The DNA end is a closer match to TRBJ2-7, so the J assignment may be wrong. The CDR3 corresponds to CASSLGGAVYYEQYF. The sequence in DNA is TGTGCCAGCAGCTTAGGAGGGGCGGTATACTACGAGCAGTACTTC.